A single sample gave rise to the 31 T cell receptor beta chains below, sequenced in a study of molecular identifiers for immune sequencing clone quantification. TCRdb re-derived calls from the PCR reads in MiXCR, one entry per CDR3 protein. The profile shows more than 250,000 distinct CDR3 sequences, over 20% of them singletons. The source material was naive CD8+ T cells from blood, with Jurkat cell RNA spiked in. Subset meaning: FACS-sorted CD8+CD4-CCR7+CD45RA+ naive T cells. The receptors stem from a human donor in good health. Some libraries in this study had Jurkat cell RNA spiked in.

The V gene is TRBV5-6, the J gene TRBJ2-7; unclear D gene. Trimming took off 0 bases at V and 0 bases at J, with 13 bases between the two ends. Per germline, CDR1 SGHDT and CDR2 YYEEEE. CDR3 length: 16 amino acids. The CDR3 DNA reads as TGTGCCAGCAGCTTGGGGGCGCATGTTACCTCCTACGAGCAGTACTTC. Amino acids: CASSLGAHVTSYEQYF.

This clonotype appeared a few times. This rearrangement joins TRBV20-1 to TRBJ2-7; 8 bases are a match to TRBD1. The CDR3 has 14 residues. Germline CDR1 DFQATT, CDR2 SNEGSKA (reference sequence). The trim removed 5 bases at V and 1 base at J, leaving 7 bases unmatched. The CDR3 coding sequence is TGCAGTGCTGCAAATGACAGGGGTTCCTACGAGCAGTACTTC. This encodes CSAANDRGSYEQYF.

This clonotype was seen repeatedly, ten times or more. This chain links TRBV4-3 with TRBJ2-3, with D tentatively TRBD2 (5 bases). V lost 0 bases to trimming and J lost 6 bases, with 19 bases between them. In germline, CDR1 is LGHNA, CDR2 YSLEER. The length of the CDR3 is 17 residues. The CDR3 coding sequence is TGCGCCAGCAGCCAAGAAGCGTCTAGCCGGATGGGGGATACGCAGTATTTT. It specifies CASSQEASSRMGDTQYF.

The table lists this clonotype with many counts. This rearrangement joins TRBV9 to TRBJ2-5; D perhaps matches TRBD2 (5 bases). The CDR3 sequence is 14 residues long. Trimming removed 4 bases at V and 1 base at J, with 11 bases between. Germline loops: CDR1 SGDLS, CDR2 YYNGEE. As DNA, the CDR3 is TGTGCCAGCAGCCCCGGACTTCTCCAAGAGACCCAGTACTTC. Translating gives CASSPGLLQETQYF.

Of note for this clonotype: A single base separates this from a much larger clone, so it may be a read error. The V and J genes are TRBV28 and TRBJ2-3; TRBD1 aligns across 7 bases. The J call may be incorrect, as the DNA end agrees better with TRBJ1-5. Germline assignment: CDR1 MDHEN and CDR2 SYDVKM. This CDR3 contains 15 residues. The CDR3 loop is CASSLGQATTDTQHF. The CDR3 DNA sequence: TGTGCCAGCAGTCTCGGACAGGCGACTACAGATACGCAGCATTTT.

The chain carries TRBV28 and TRBJ2-3, with D unclear. There are 14 residues in the CDR3. The V end lost 6 bases, the J end lost 1 base, and 11 bases lay between the germline ends. Germline V lookup: CDR1 MDHEN, CDR2 SYDVKM. CDR3 coding DNA: TGTGCCAGCAGCCCCGACGAGGGCACAGATACGCAGTATTTT. It yields the protein CASSPDEGTDTQYF.

This clonotype was recorded at least ten times. V and J are TRBV28 and TRBJ1-5, with a weak D call TRBD1 (5 bases). Germline CDR1 reads MDHEN; CDR2 reads SYDVKM. The CDR3 runs 14 residues. V lost 5 bases, J lost 1 base, and 9 bases lay in between. DNA for the CDR3: TGTGCCAGCAGTCTCCGACAGAGCAATCAGCCCCAGCATTTT. Residues: CASSLRQSNQPQHF.

This clonotype was counted a few times. The V gene is TRBV7-9, the J gene TRBJ2-1; tentatively, D is TRBD2 (7 bases). The CDR3 loop spans 16 amino acids. Germline values: CDR1 SEHNR, CDR2 FQNEAQ (reference sequence). Trimming stripped 5 bases from V and 8 bases from J, with 22 bases between. The DNA of the CDR3 is TGTGCCAGCAGCCAAAGAAGGGGGGAGGGGGTCGATGAGCAGTTCTTC. Its protein is CASSQRRGEGVDEQFF.

There are many counts of this clonotype. This rearrangement joins TRBV6-2 or TRBV6-3 to TRBJ1-5; 8 bases are a match to TRBD1. This CDR3 comprises 14 residues. Germline V gene data show CDR1 as MNHEY and CDR2 as SVGEGT. V shed 6 bases, J shed 5 bases, and the junction held 6 bases outside the gene matches. CDR3 nucleotides: TGTGCCAGCAGAGACGGACAGGGCTATCAGCCCCAGCATTTT. This encodes CASRDGQGYQPQHF.

This clonotype was seen more than once but under ten times. This chain's CDR3 is CASSLIGTHLDAQYF. CDR3 DNA sequence: TGTGCCAGCAGCTTGATTGGGACCCACCTGGATGCGCAGTATTTT. The chain recombines TRBV5-5 with TRBJ2-3, with D perhaps given as TRBD1 or TRBD2 (5 bases each). Between the trimmed V and J ends, which lost 1 base and 10 bases, there was a span of 19 bases. The CDR3 loop spans 15 amino acids. The germline CDR1 and CDR2 sequences are SGHKS and YYEKEE (reference sequence).

The chain combines TRBV29-1 with TRBJ2-1; 15 nucleotides match TRBD2. Germline V gives CDR1 SQVTM, CDR2 ANQGSEA. The CDR3 contains 18 residues. J was trimmed by 1 base and V by 5 bases; bases with no gene match: 9. The CDR3 DNA reads as TGCAGCGTTAGGCCGGGACTAGCGGGAGGCGGATCCTACAATGAGCAGTTCTTC. This sequence encodes CSVRPGLAGGGSYNEQFF.

This clonotype was counted at least ten times. The chain joins TRBV7-9 to TRBJ1-4; D gene unclear. V was shortened by 5 bases and J by 0 bases, with 7 bases between the two germline ends. In germline, CDR1 is SEHNR, CDR2 FQNEAQ (reference sequence). This CDR3 has 14 residues. The CDR3 sequence: CASSPPATNEKLFF. CDR3 nucleotides: TGTGCCAGCAGCCCTCCCGCAACTAATGAAAAACTGTTTTTT.

The table lists this clonotype with many counts. The chain has TRBV27 and TRBJ2-2; D might be TRBD1 (5 bases). This CDR3 is 15 amino acids long. The V end lost 1 base, the J end lost 6 bases, and 12 bases lay between the germline ends. Per the germline V gene, CDR1 is MNHEY and CDR2 is SMNVEV (reference sequence). CDR3 in DNA: TGTGCCAGCAGTTTATTGGGGCTAGTCCCCGGGGAGCTGTTTTTT. This gives the protein CASSLLGLVPGELFF.

The rearrangement joins TRBV6-6 to TRBJ1-1, with D tentatively TRBD1 (5 bases). This CDR3 contains 15 residues. V gave up 8 bases and J gave up 7 bases, with 23 bases separating them. Germline values: CDR1 MNHNY, CDR2 SVGAGI (reference sequence). The CDR3 loop reads CASGSGVWGAGEAFF. The DNA for the CDR3 is TGTGCCAGCGGTTCGGGAGTATGGGGCGCGGGTGAAGCTTTCTTT.

This clonotype was seen more than once but under ten times. The genes are TRBV27 and TRBJ2-1; D is perhaps TRBD1 (5 bases). Trimming took 5 bases from V and 12 from J, leaving 11 bases between them. Germline V gene sequence: CDR1 MNHEY, CDR2 SMNVEV (reference sequence). CDR3 length: 11 amino acids. CDR3 region: CASSQGGWQFF. For the CDR3, the DNA is TGTGCCAGCAGTCAGGGTGGTTGGCAGTTCTTC.

There are many counts of this clonotype. The V gene is TRBV7-9, the J gene TRBJ2-1, with a tentative D call TRBD2 (5 bases). This CDR3 has 13 residues. Per the germline V gene, CDR1 is SEHNR and CDR2 is FQNEAQ (reference sequence). V was trimmed by 6 bases and J by 4 bases, leaving 10 bases between them. This CDR3 reads CASRAGQYNEQFF. The CDR3 DNA sequence: TGTGCCAGCAGGGCGGGTCAGTACAATGAGCAGTTCTTC.

Only a few counts were recorded for this clonotype. V usage is TRBV7-8 and J usage is TRBJ2-3; 7 positions match TRBD1. Germline assignment: CDR1 SGHVS and CDR2 FQNEAQ. Trimming removed 5 bases from V and 5 bases from J; junction bases left unmatched: 16. The CDR3 runs to 17 residues. The CDR3 coding sequence is TGTGCCAGCAGCCCATGGCTTTCGGGGCAGGGGGTAGATACGCAGTATTTT. Protein product: CASSPWLSGQGVDTQYF.

This clonotype was found many times. This chain uses TRBV27 with TRBJ2-7, with D possibly called TRBD1 or TRBD2 (5 bases each). V was shortened by 5 bases and J by 1 base, with 9 bases between the two germline ends. Germline loops: CDR1 MNHEY, CDR2 SMNVEV (reference sequence). The CDR3 has 13 residues. The CDR3 DNA reads TGTGCCAGCAGTCCGGGACGGTCCTACGAGCAGTACTTC. Its translation: CASSPGRSYEQYF.

This clonotype was observed many times. This chain links TRBV5-6 with TRBJ1-4; TRBD1 might be the D (6 bases). CDR3 length: 14 amino acids. V lost 5 bases and J lost 7, with 15 bases in between. Germline CDR1 reads SGHDT; CDR2 reads YYEEEE. The CDR3 protein is CASSPGGSGEKLFF. The CDR3 nucleotides are TGTGCCAGCAGTCCCGGGGGCTCTGGTGAAAAACTGTTTTTT.

Many counts were recorded for this clonotype. The genes are TRBV7-9 and TRBJ1-4; 7 bases align to TRBD1. V was clipped by 1 base and J by 0 bases; unmatched bases: 5. CDR1 and CDR2 (germline): SEHNR, FQNEAQ (reference sequence). The CDR3 runs 17 residues. The CDR3: CASSLGRDSSTNEKLFF. The DNA for the CDR3 is TGTGCCAGCAGCTTAGGACGGGACAGCTCAACTAATGAAAAACTGTTTTTT. The full variable domain, its missing parts supplied by reference TRBV7-9 and TRBJ1-4, is DTGVSQNPRHKITKRGQNVTFRCDPISEHNRLYWYRQTLGQGPEFLTYFQNEAQLEKSRLLSDRFSAERPKGSFSTLEIQRTEQGDSAMYLCASSLGRDSSTNEKLFFGSGTQLSVL.

This clonotype was seen repeatedly, ten times or more. The rearrangement links TRBV20-1 to TRBJ1-1; D not certain. Germline V lookup: CDR1 DFQATT, CDR2 SNEGSKA (reference sequence). The ends were cut back, 0 bases at V and 0 bases at J, with 8 bases in the middle. The length of the CDR3 is 14 residues. The CDR3 protein is CSARDRHLNTEAFF. CDR3 DNA sequence: TGCAGTGCTAGAGATCGACACCTGAACACTGAAGCTTTCTTT.

This clonotype was seen at least ten times. The V call is TRBV9, the J call TRBJ2-7, with 11 bases that match TRBD2. This CDR3 has 16 residues. The ends lost 0 bases at V and 1 base at J; junction bases unmatched: 3. Germline CDR1 reads SGDLS; CDR2 reads YYNGEE. The CDR3 loop reads CASSVGVAGGSYEQYF. In DNA form, the CDR3 reads TGTGCCAGCAGCGTAGGGGTAGCGGGAGGGTCCTACGAGCAGTACTTC.

With respect to this clonotype: A read error is possible here, since a much larger clone lies one base away. This rearrangement joins TRBV7-2 to TRBJ1-5; D remains unclear. Looked up from germline, CDR1 is SGHTA and CDR2 is FQGNSA. This CDR3 is 14 amino acids long. The CDR3 sequence is CASSKDGSKQPQHF. CDR3 sequence (DNA): TGTGCCAGCAGCAAAGACGGCAGCAAGCAGCCCCAGCATTTT.

The sample holds a few counts of this clonotype. The chain has TRBV7-8 and TRBJ1-1; 9 positions match TRBD1. The CDR3 spans 15 residues. With 5 bases clipped from V and 5 bases from J, the junction kept 9 bases outside the gene matches. Germline loops: CDR1 SGHVS, CDR2 FQNEAQ. CDR3 DNA sequence: TGTGCCAGCAGCCTCACCGGGACAGGGAGAACTGAAGCTTTCTTT. It is translated as CASSLTGTGRTEAFF.

Concerning this clonotype: A much larger clone sits a single nucleotide away, making a read error possible. The rearrangement links TRBV14 to TRBJ2-5; maybe TRBD1 (6 bases). This CDR3 contains 19 residues. The V and J ends lost 4 bases and 1 base respectively, with 25 bases between them. Germline-derived CDR1 and CDR2 are SGHDN and FVKESK. As DNA, the CDR3 is TGTGCCAGCAGCCGAGATCGTCTCCCGGGGCAGGGGCTCCAAGAGACCCAGTACTTC. Residues: CASSRDRLPGQGLQETQYF. Full variable domain (missing parts from reference TRBV14 and TRBJ2-5): EAGVTQFPSHSVIEKGQTVTLRCDPISGHDNLYWYRRVMGKEIKFLLHFVKESKQDESGMPNNRFLAERTGGTYSTLKVQPAELEDSGVYFCASSRDRLPGQGLQETQYFGPGTRLLVL.

This clonotype was seen a handful of times. The chain is built from TRBV28 and TRBJ2-5; 11 bases are shared with TRBD2. The CDR3 runs 16 residues. The trim removed 4 bases at V and 5 bases at J, leaving 9 bases unmatched. Germline loops: CDR1 MDHEN, CDR2 SYDVKM. The CDR3 bases are TGTGCCAGCAGTTCCACGATAGCGGGAGGGCCGGAGACCCAGTACTTC. Translated, it gives CASSSTIAGGPETQYF.

On this clonotype itself: One junction end does not reproduce the germline sequence, and a read error may be involved. This chain links TRBV20-1 with TRBJ1-2; no reliable D call. The V gene's germline CDR1 is DFQATT and CDR2 SNEGSKA (reference sequence). The CDR3 has 13 residues. The CDR3 sequence: CSAGDVADYGYTF. The CDR3 nucleotides read TGCAGTGCTGGAGATGTGGCAGACTATGGCTACACCTTC.

With regard to this clonotype: Being one base from a much bigger clone, this may be a read error. This chain uses TRBV7-9 with TRBJ1-1; D is ambiguous. CDR1 and CDR2 (germline): SEHNR, FQNEAQ (reference sequence). Trimming stripped 6 bases from V and 4 bases from J, with 12 bases between. CDR3 length equals 13 residues. CDR3 coding DNA: TGTGCCAGCAGGGACGGACCGAGCACTGAAGCTTTCTTT. Amino acids: CASRDGPSTEAFF.

Concerning this clonotype itself: A read error may be the cause here, since a much bigger clone is one base away. This chain links TRBV12-3 or TRBV12-4 with TRBJ2-1; 8 bases agree with TRBD2. The CDR3 spans 17 residues. V was pared by 6 bases and J by 9 bases, with 19 bases of the junction left unmatched. DNA for the CDR3: TGTGCCAGCAGCCCAGGGAGCGGGAGCCGATGGTCCAGTGAGCAGTTCTTC. This encodes CASSPGSGSRWSSEQFF.

The rearrangement links TRBV19 to TRBJ1-5, with D unresolved. The CDR3 is 10 amino acids. V lost 8 bases and J lost 5, with 4 bases in between. In germline, CDR1 is LNHDA, CDR2 SQIVND (reference sequence). CDR3 residues: CASGHQPQHF. In DNA, the CDR3 is TGTGCCAGTGGACATCAGCCCCAGCATTTT.

This clonotype occurred a few times. The V and J genes are TRBV7-9 and TRBJ2-1, with a possible D match to TRBD1 (6 bases). CDR1 SEHNR and CDR2 FQNEAQ come from the germline V gene (reference sequence). Trimming took 7 bases from V and 5 from J, leaving 18 bases between them. This CDR3 is 15 amino acids long. This CDR3 is CASIILTGNNNEQFF. Written as DNA, the CDR3 is TGTGCCAGCATCATATTAACAGGGAATAACAATGAGCAGTTCTTC.